The sequence of this TCR beta chain was determined in a study of cytomegalovirus exposure and HLA in healthy donors. 13 Jbeta primers and 60 Vbeta primers were used for the PCR. Some clones are missing from TCRdb's copy, which holds only in-frame ones; the method was immunoSEQ multiplex PCR. The sample yields approximately 110,000 clones, of which the top ten take up 0.55% to 0.6%. CDR1 is SNHLY, CDR2 FYNNEI, per germline. V lost 0 bases, J lost 5 bases, and 11 bases lay in between. The CDR3 is 15 residues long. The chain uses TRBV2 and TRBJ1-5; TRBD1 might be the D (6 bases). The clonotype comes from a man between 45 and 60 years old in good health and CMV-seronegative. Specimen: PBMCs. CDR3 DNA: TGTGCCAGCAGTGAAGCGACAGGCGTAGATCAGCCCCAGCATTTT. Translation: CASSEATGVDQPQHF.